This T cell receptor (beta chain) was recovered during a study of control samples from healthy donors and cancer patients. Turning to this clone: The sample holds other DNA sequences that translate to the same CDR3.

Libraries were prepared by immunoSEQ multiplex PCR; TCRdb keeps only in-frame clonotypes and omits some of them. The repertoire has about 89,000 clones, more than 75% of them found once; the top ten carry over 2%. Trimming shortened V by 1 base and J by 5 bases, and 9 bases separated the two germline ends. From germline, CDR1 is SGHDT and CDR2 YYEEEE. This CDR3 is built from 13 residues. This clonotype originated in a woman in her forties in good health. The sequencing sample was made of blood. The V gene is TRBV5-6, the J gene TRBJ1-1, with no clear D. CDR3: CASSLSPETEAFF. CDR3 DNA sequence: TGTGCCAGCAGCTTGTCACCAGAGACTGAAGCTTTCTTT.